The T cell receptor (beta chain) under discussion was sequenced for a study of blood T cell repertoires in COVID-19. The CDR3 consists of 16 residues. Per germline, CDR1 MDHEN and CDR2 SYDVKM. Trimming took 3 bases from V and 8 from J; bases not matched to a gene: 13. Original handling: Counts of nucleated cells, estimated from reference gene primer amplification, were obtained. Sequencing was performed with immunoSEQ multiplex PCR; in TCRdb, only in-frame clones are kept and a portion is missing. D and trimming come from the DNA, and the V and J calls and clone size come from that table. The sample holds hundreds of thousands of clones, about 85% seen once. Participants were aged about 18 to 89 years from about two dozen US areas.

V and J are TRBV28 and TRBJ2-1; 7 nucleotides align to TRBD2. The sample comprised PBMCs or T cells enriched from blood (not recorded which). The origin of this receptor is a woman aged 18 to 35 with acute COVID-19. In nucleotides, the CDR3 is TGTGCCAGCAGTTTCGGGACTAACCCTAAGGTGGATGAGCAGTTCTTC. As protein: CASSFGTNPKVDEQFF.